This T cell receptor (beta chain) was recorded in a study of T cells in Graves' hyperthyroidism and ophthalmopathy. General study points: Most clonotypes expanded in thyroid above 0.001 were likewise present in blood.

Between the trimmed V and J ends, which lost 5 bases and 5 bases, there was a span of 14 bases. The CDR3 consists of 14 residues. CDR1 is SEHNR and CDR2 is FQNEAQ in the germline V gene (reference sequence). The investigators amplified TCR beta CDR3 regions from RNA transcripts. First-round RT-PCR targeting the TCR CDR3 was performed with the HTBI primer set. TCRdb analysed the multiplex PCR reads with MiXCR anew, one entry per CDR3 protein. Of 540,000 or so distinct CDR3 sequences in the sample, more than 45% were seen once. A word on this clonotype: The antigen remains undetermined.

Reasons for excluding patients were uncontrolled infection, other autoimmune disease, pregnancy or lactation. Together with thyroid ultrasound, orbital computed tomography, serum thyroxine and TRAb, clinical symptoms were used for diagnoses. Sequenced material: peripheral blood or thyroid tissue (not recorded which). This sequence was found in an adult woman with Graves' disease, either hyperthyroidism or ophthalmopathy (not recorded which). The chain combines TRBV7-9 with TRBJ2-3, with a tentative D call TRBD2 (5 bases). CDR3 protein: CASSVEEEEDTQYF. In DNA form, the CDR3 reads TGTGCCAGCAGCGTCGAGGAGGAGGAAGATACGCAGTATTTT.